This T cell receptor (beta chain) was identified during a study of T cell repertoires in cytomegalovirus infection. About the study: TCR beta signatures that were public indicated CMV infection and matching HLA type. General study findings and limits: It was HLA-C-restricted CMV-specific TCR beta clonotypes that dominated the response ex vivo.

J gave up 0 bases and V 0 bases, and 6 bases lay outside the gene matches. CDR1 DFQATT and CDR2 SNEGSKA come from the germline V gene (reference sequence). This CDR3 is built from 18 residues. Regarding this clonotype: As yet, its antigen is unknown.

TCRdb analysed the reads with MiXCR anew, one entry per CDR3 protein. Altogether some 180,000 distinct CDR3 sequences are present, 8% to 10% being singletons, with the ten largest covering approximately 4.2%. The sample was PBMCs. The V call is TRBV20-1, the J call TRBJ2-1; 12 nucleotides align to TRBD2. This TCR was sampled from a human donor in good health (CMV status not recorded). Some clones in this sample may be carry-over from other donors' samples. This CDR3 reads CSARDLRTSGNSYNEQFF. The CDR3 coding sequence is TGCAGTGCTAGAGATCTGCGGACTAGCGGGAACTCCTACAATGAGCAGTTCTTC.